What follows are 32 T cell receptor beta chains derived from one specimen sequenced in a study of blood T cell repertoires in COVID-19. Using immunoSEQ multiplex PCR, the repertoire was profiled, and TCRdb retains in-frame clones only, with some absent. This sample carries about 270,000 clones, around 86% of them seen once, and the ten largest clones take approximately 2.4%. Sequencing input: PBMCs or T cells enriched from blood (not recorded which). Receptors originate from a woman aged 18-29 years who had recovered from COVID-19.

The chain recombines TRBV7-9 with TRBJ2-7; TRBD1 aligns across 7 bases. The CDR3 is made up of 14 amino acids. Trimming took 5 bases from V and 5 from J; bases not matched to a gene: 9. From germline, CDR1 is SEHNR and CDR2 FQNEAQ (reference sequence). CDR3 nucleotides: TGTGCCAGCAGCCCGGGACAGTGGCCGAACGAGCAGTACTTC. It specifies CASSPGQWPNEQYF.

V and J are TRBV28 and TRBJ2-7, with 10 bases identical to TRBD2. V lost 5 bases, J lost 3 bases, and 10 bases stayed unmatched. CDR3 length: 16 amino acids. Germline V gene data show CDR1 as MDHEN and CDR2 as SYDVKM. The CDR3 sequence: CASSPEVLAGYYEQYF. CDR3 nucleotide sequence: TGTGCCAGCAGTCCGGAGGTACTAGCGGGGTACTACGAGCAGTACTTC.

The chain employs TRBV19 and TRBJ1-4; D is uncertain. This CDR3 is built from 15 residues. V lost 5 bases to trimming and J lost 5 bases, with 15 bases between them. CDR1 and CDR2 (germline): LNHDA, SQIVND (reference sequence). The chain's CDR3 is CASSPSATRNEKLFF. In DNA, the CDR3 is TGTGCCAGTAGTCCTTCGGCGACAAGGAATGAAAAACTGTTTTTT. Full variable domain (remainder filled in from reference TRBV19 and TRBJ1-4): DGGITQSPKYLFRKEGQNVTLSCEQNLNHDAMYWYRQDPGQGLRLIYYSQIVNDFQKGDIAEGYSVSREKKESFPLTVTSAQKNPTAFYLCASSPSATRNEKLFFGSGTQLSVL.

The chain carries TRBV29-1 and TRBJ1-1, with 10 positions matching TRBD1. V lost 3 bases to trimming and J lost 6 bases; unmatched junction nucleotides: 7. Germline V gene data show CDR1 as SQVTM and CDR2 as ANQGSEA. CDR3 length: 14 residues. For the CDR3, the DNA is TGCAGCGTTGATTCGACAGGGGGCCGACCTGAAGCTTTCTTT. Amino acid sequence: CSVDSTGGRPEAFF.

Here the CDR3 DNA reads TGTGCCAGCAGCTATGGGACAGGTAATGGCTACACCTTC. Protein sequence: CASSYGTGNGYTF. This chain connects TRBV2 to TRBJ1-2; 8 nucleotides line up with TRBD1. In germline, CDR1 is SNHLY, CDR2 FYNNEI. The V and J ends lost 6 bases and 6 bases, in that order; junction bases with no gene match: 6. CDR3 length equals 13 residues.

This chain connects TRBV7-2 to TRBJ2-7; 8 nucleotides agree with TRBD1. V trimming: 5 bases; J trimming: 3 bases; junction bases outside the gene matches: 9. The germline gives CDR1 SGHTA, CDR2 FQGNSA. The CDR3 spans 15 residues. CDR3 amino acids: CASSPTYGQGYEQYF. The CDR3 nucleotides read TGTGCCAGCAGCCCGACTTATGGACAGGGCTACGAGCAGTACTTC.

This rearrangement joins TRBV14 to TRBJ1-4; D not certain. The germline V and J ends were trimmed by 1 base and 3 bases, with 15 bases remaining between them. The CDR3 has 17 amino acids. Germline-derived CDR1 and CDR2 are SGHDN and FVKESK. The CDR3 DNA reads as TGTGCCAGCAGCCAAGCAGGCCACCACGGATCTAATGAAAAACTGTTTTTT. It translates to CASSQAGHHGSNEKLFF. The entire variable domain, with the rest obtained from reference TRBV14 and TRBJ1-4, is as follows: EAGVTQFPSHSVIEKGQTVTLRCDPISGHDNLYWYRRVMGKEIKFLLHFVKESKQDESGMPNNRFLAERTGGTYSTLKVQPAELEDSGVYFCASSQAGHHGSNEKLFFGSGTQLSVL.

This clone showed up just once. The genes are TRBV5-5 and TRBJ2-1; TRBD1 agrees at 8 bases. This CDR3 region has 14 residues. In germline, CDR1 is SGHKS, CDR2 YYEKEE (reference sequence). V lost 0 bases to trimming and J lost 7 bases; unmatched junction nucleotides: 3. CDR3 sequence reads: CASSLATGGNEQFF. The CDR3 bases are TGTGCCAGCAGCTTGGCAACAGGGGGGAATGAGCAGTTCTTC.

The chain employs TRBV7-2 and TRBJ2-3, with D unresolved. The ends were cut back, 7 bases at V and 5 bases at J, with 10 bases in the middle. The CDR3 consists of 12 residues. The V gene's germline CDR1 is SGHTA and CDR2 FQGNSA. The CDR3 region has the DNA TGTGCCAGCACCGGCCTAGGAGATACGCAGTATTTT. This gives the protein CASTGLGDTQYF.

This CDR3 reads CASSELGETQYF. The CDR3 bases are TGTGCCAGCAGTGAACTAGGAGAGACCCAGTACTTC. This chain links TRBV6-1 with TRBJ2-5; D is undetermined. With 2 bases removed from V and 4 bases from J, the gap between germline ends came to 5 bases. The CDR3 spans 12 residues. Germline CDR1 and CDR2: MNHNS and SASEGT.

This clone was observed a few times. The chain uses TRBV10-3 and TRBJ1-3; possible D gene TRBD1, 5 bases. Trimming removed 6 bases at V and 1 base at J, with 10 bases between. Germline CDR1 is ENHRY and CDR2 is SYGVKD. The CDR3 totals 14 residues. The CDR3 DNA reads as TGTGCCATCAGCACGACAGCGTCTGGAAACACCATATATTTT. This codes for CAISTTASGNTIYF.

The chain is built from TRBV6-4 and TRBJ2-5, with 11 positions matching TRBD1. V was clipped by 3 bases and J by 0 bases; unmatched bases: 12. Germline values: CDR1 MRHNA, CDR2 SNTAGT. CDR3 size: 19 residues. The CDR3 DNA is TGTGCCAGCAGTGAGAACCCGGACAGGGGGCTTAGAGACCAAGAGACCCAGTACTTC. Encoded protein: CASSENPDRGLRDQETQYF.

This clone was found once. This sequence joins TRBV7-6 and TRBJ1-4, with TRBD1 as a possible D gene (5 bases). The V end lost 1 base, the J end lost 5 bases, and 11 bases lay between the germline ends. CDR1 SGHVS and CDR2 FNYEAQ come from the germline V gene. CDR3 length equals 15 residues. The DNA for the CDR3 is TGTGCCAGCAGCTTAGGGCAGGGCCTGAATGAAAAACTGTTTTTT. Protein product: CASSLGQGLNEKLFF.

The rearrangement links TRBV13 to TRBJ2-3; 8 bases line up with TRBD2. Germline V gene lookup returns CDR1 PRHDT and CDR2 FYEKMQ (reference sequence). Trimming cost V 5 bases and J 7 bases; bases outside gene matches: 17. CDR3 size: 17 residues. The CDR3 coding sequence is TGTGCCAGCAGCCAACGGGAATGGCGGGAGGCCCGGAATACGCAGTATTTT. Its protein is CASSQREWREARNTQYF.

The V and J genes are TRBV10-1 and TRBJ2-1, with TRBD2 matching over 9 bases. Trimming removed 3 bases from V and 3 bases from J; junction bases left unmatched: 3. This CDR3 contains 15 residues. CDR1 and CDR2 (germline): WNHNN, SYGVQD (reference sequence). CDR3 region: CASSDVAGVYNEQFF. The CDR3 DNA is TGCGCCAGCAGTGATGTAGCGGGGGTCTACAATGAGCAGTTCTTC.

V gene TRBV7-9 combines with J gene TRBJ2-3, with 9 bases matching TRBD2. J gave up 2 bases and V 0 bases, and 6 bases lay outside the gene matches. Germline V CDR1 and CDR2: SEHNR, FQNEAQ (reference sequence). This CDR3 has 17 residues. The CDR3 region has the DNA TGTGCCAGCAGCTTAGCTTCTAGCGGGGATACCACAGATACGCAGTATTTT. Amino acid sequence: CASSLASSGDTTDTQYF.

This clone was detected only once. The rearrangement links TRBV20-1 to TRBJ2-1; 12 bases fit TRBD2. Germline-derived CDR1 and CDR2 are DFQATT and SNEGSKA (reference sequence). CDR3 size: 16 residues. V gave up 3 bases and J gave up 5 bases; unmatched junction bases: 8. The CDR3 coding sequence is TGCAGTGCTAGTACCCCATGGACTAGCGGGGACAATGAGCAGTTCTTC. Its protein is CSASTPWTSGDNEQFF.

The CDR3 loop is CASSPFKIQGSGETQYF. The CDR3 nucleotides read TGTGCCAGCTCACCGTTTAAAATACAAGGGTCGGGGGAGACCCAGTACTTC. The rearrangement uses TRBV18 and TRBJ2-5; D may be TRBD2 (5 bases). V shed 3 bases and J shed 5 bases, with 22 bases lying between them. Germline assignment: CDR1 KGHSH and CDR2 LQKENI. The CDR3 is made up of 17 amino acids.

At least ten counts were recorded for this clone. This chain uses TRBV5-4 with TRBJ1-2; weak D call: TRBD1 (6 bases). The CDR3 is 12 amino acids. Trimming pared 0 bases from V and 7 bases from J, leaving 7 bases between. Germline V gene sequence: CDR1 SGHNT, CDR2 YYREEE (reference sequence). The CDR3 is CASSLARGGYTF. In DNA, the CDR3 is TGTGCCAGCAGCTTGGCCAGGGGTGGCTACACCTTC.

The rearrangement links TRBV5-4 to TRBJ2-3, with 9 nucleotides matching TRBD1. Germline V gene sequence: CDR1 SGHNT, CDR2 YYREEE (reference sequence). The CDR3 has 15 amino acids. V shed 4 bases and J 1 base; nucleotides not matched to a gene: 4. CDR3 sequence reads: CASSVRDRGTDTQYF. The CDR3 DNA reads as TGTGCCAGCAGCGTCCGGGACAGGGGCACAGATACGCAGTATTTT.

The V call is TRBV30, the J call TRBJ1-2; D not certain. The CDR3 covers 13 residues. V lost 4 bases and J lost 7, with 16 bases in between. Per germline, CDR1 GTSNPN and CDR2 SVGIG (reference sequence). CDR3 region: CAWNYQASSGYTF. The CDR3 DNA is TGTGCCTGGAATTATCAGGCGTCCTCTGGCTACACCTTC. Variable domain in full (rest from reference TRBV30 and TRBJ1-2): SQTIHQWPATLVQPVGSPLSLECTVEGTSNPNLYWYRQAAGRGLQLLFYSVGIGQISSEVPQNLSASRPQDRQFILSSKKLLLSDSGFYLCAWNYQASSGYTFGSGTRLTVV.

The V and J genes are TRBV27 and TRBJ2-7; D perhaps matches TRBD2 (6 bases). Germline CDR1 MNHEY, CDR2 SMNVEV (reference sequence). This CDR3 is built from 15 residues. The V and J ends lost 8 bases and 5 bases respectively, with 22 bases between them. CDR3 loop: CASGTRSAGPDEQYF. For the CDR3, the DNA is TGTGCCAGCGGAACACGATCGGCGGGGCCCGACGAGCAGTACTTC.

The chain has TRBV5-1 and TRBJ2-5; a weak D match, TRBD1 (5 bases). This CDR3 has 13 residues. The germline CDR1 and CDR2 sequences are SGHRS and YFSETQ. Between the trimmed V and J ends, which lost 2 bases and 7 bases, there was a span of 12 bases. CDR3 DNA: TGCGCCAGCAGCTTCGATACAAGGGGGACCCAGTACTTC. Its translation: CASSFDTRGTQYF.

The genes are TRBV19 and TRBJ1-3; possibly TRBD1 for D (6 bases). V gave up 8 bases and J gave up 2 bases, with 13 bases separating them. Germline V lookup: CDR1 LNHDA, CDR2 SQIVND (reference sequence). There are 14 residues in the CDR3. The CDR3 DNA sequence: TGTGCCAGTCTATCAGGGGAAGCTGGAAACACCATATATTTT. Its protein is CASLSGEAGNTIYF.

J is TRBJ2-1 and V is TRBV5-1; TRBD2 matches at 9 bases. There are 14 residues in the CDR3. Germline V CDR1 and CDR2: SGHRS, YFSETQ. Losses at the gene ends were 3 bases for V and 7 bases for J; bases not matched to a gene: 5. The CDR3 is CASSSAGGWNEQFF. Here the CDR3 DNA reads TGCGCCAGCAGCTCAGCGGGAGGTTGGAATGAGCAGTTCTTC.

J is TRBJ1-5 and V is TRBV10-3; no clear D gene. From germline, CDR1 is ENHRY and CDR2 SYGVKD. The CDR3 contains 18 residues. Between the trimmed V and J ends, which lost 0 bases and 2 bases, there was a span of 17 bases. The CDR3 loop is CAISESALPARRNQPQHF. The CDR3 DNA is TGTGCCATCAGTGAGTCGGCCCTCCCCGCCAGGCGCAATCAGCCCCAGCATTTT.

This chain connects TRBV14 to TRBJ2-2; the D is unclear. The germline CDR1 and CDR2 sequences are SGHDN and FVKESK. V was trimmed by 0 bases and J by 2 bases, leaving 7 bases between them. The CDR3 extends over 15 amino acids. CDR3 amino acids: CASSQEGTNTGELFF. The DNA of the CDR3 is TGTGCCAGCAGCCAAGAGGGCACTAACACCGGGGAGCTGTTTTTT.

This CDR3 is CAWSVRRRNYGYTF. CDR3 in DNA: TGTGCCTGGAGTGTACGGCGGAGAAACTATGGCTACACCTTC. The genes are TRBV30 and TRBJ1-2, with unresolved D. Trimming stripped 0 bases from V and 2 bases from J, with 10 bases between. CDR1 GTSNPN and CDR2 SVGIG come from the germline V gene (reference sequence). This CDR3 has 14 residues.

The chain uses TRBV4-1 and TRBJ2-4; the D gene is possibly TRBD2 (7 bases). CDR1 MGHRA and CDR2 YSYEKL come from the germline V gene. The length of the CDR3 is 13 residues. V was trimmed by 4 bases and J by 11 bases, leaving 15 bases between them. CDR3 DNA: TGCGCCAGCAGCCCACAGGGAGGGGAATTTCAGTACTTC. Its translation: CASSPQGGEFQYF.

The chain uses TRBV12-5 and TRBJ2-3; 7 bases align to TRBD1. The CDR3 covers 15 residues. Germline V gene sequence: CDR1 LGHNT, CDR2 FRNRAP. The V segment lost 2 bases and the J segment 4 bases; nucleotides outside the gene matches: 6. The CDR3 protein is CASGLQPTGADTQYF. The CDR3 DNA sequence: TGTGCTAGTGGTTTGCAACCCACAGGGGCAGATACGCAGTATTTT.

This chain uses TRBV28 with TRBJ1-2; D unresolved. Germline V CDR1 and CDR2: MDHEN, SYDVKM. This CDR3 has 14 residues. Trimming cost V 5 bases and J 2 bases, with 12 bases left between them. In DNA, the CDR3 is TGTGCCAGCAGTCTCACCGCCGAGAACTATGGCTACACCTTC. Residues: CASSLTAENYGYTF.

The genes are TRBV30 and TRBJ2-1, with 8 nucleotides matching TRBD1. With V trimmed by 3 bases and J by 1 base, 5 bases remained unmatched. The germline gives CDR1 GTSNPN, CDR2 SVGIG (reference sequence). The length of the CDR3 is 15 residues. The CDR3 DNA sequence: TGTGCCTGGAGGCCGGACAGGGTATCCTACAATGAGCAGTTCTTC. This sequence encodes CAWRPDRVSYNEQFF.